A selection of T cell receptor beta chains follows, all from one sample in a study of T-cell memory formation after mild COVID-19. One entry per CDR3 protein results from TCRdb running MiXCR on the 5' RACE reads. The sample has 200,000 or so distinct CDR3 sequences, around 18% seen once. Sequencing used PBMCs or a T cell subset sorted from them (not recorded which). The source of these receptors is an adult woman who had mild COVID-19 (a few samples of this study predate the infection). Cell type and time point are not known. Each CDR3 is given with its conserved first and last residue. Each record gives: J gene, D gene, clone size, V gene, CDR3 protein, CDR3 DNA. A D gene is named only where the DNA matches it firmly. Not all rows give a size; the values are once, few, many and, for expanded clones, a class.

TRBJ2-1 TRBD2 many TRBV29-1 CSAPLGGSTYEQFF TGCAGCGCCCCCCTCGGGGGGTCGACATATGAGCAGTTCTTC
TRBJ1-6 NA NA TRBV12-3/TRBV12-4 CASSLDLMGNSPLHF TGTGCCAGCAGTTTGGACCTAATGGGTAATTCACCCCTCCACTTT
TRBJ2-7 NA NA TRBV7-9 CASSSQGSYEQYF TGTGCCAGCAGCTCACAGGGATCCTACGAGCAGTACTTC
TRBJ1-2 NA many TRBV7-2 CASSPYRAGASIGYTF TGTGCCAGCAGCCCGTACAGGGCCGGGGCGTCTATTGGCTACACCTTC
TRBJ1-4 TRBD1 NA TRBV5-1 CASSLGGQGATNEKLFF TGCGCCAGCAGCTTGGGAGGGCAGGGGGCGACTAATGAAAAACTGTTTTTT
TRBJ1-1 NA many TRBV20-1 CSALRGPGTEAFF TGCAGTGCCCTTCGGGGCCCCGGGACTGAAGCTTTCTTT
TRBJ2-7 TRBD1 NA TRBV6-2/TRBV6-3 CASSRRQGAVHEQYF TGTGCCAGCAGCCGCAGACAGGGAGCCGTCCACGAGCAGTACTTC
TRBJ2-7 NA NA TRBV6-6 CASSYSSGPRKLRRLWNEQYF TGTGCCAGCAGTTACTCGAGCGGACCGAGGAAATTAAGGCGTCTGTGGAACGAGCAGTACTTC
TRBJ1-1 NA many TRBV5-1 CASSLNLQTNTEAFF TGCGCCAGCAGCTTGAATTTACAGACGAACACTGAAGCTTTCTTT
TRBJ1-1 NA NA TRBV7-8 CASSLRSILNTEAFF TGTGCCAGCAGCCTCAGGTCGATTTTGAACACTGAAGCTTTCTTT
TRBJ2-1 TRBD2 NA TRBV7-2 CASSFSGTTYNEQFF TGTGCCAGCAGCTTTAGCGGGACTACCTACAATGAGCAGTTCTTC
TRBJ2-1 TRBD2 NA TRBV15 CATSRDPQRGGLPNEQFF TGTGCCACCAGCAGAGATCCTCAGCGGGGGGGCCTCCCGAATGAGCAGTTCTTC
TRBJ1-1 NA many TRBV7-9 CASSLEGGWNTEAFF TGTGCCAGCAGCTTAGAGGGGGGTTGGAACACTGAAGCTTTCTTT
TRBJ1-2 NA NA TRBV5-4 CASSPRTVMNGYTF TGTGCCAGCAGCCCCCGGACAGTGATGAATGGCTACACCTTC
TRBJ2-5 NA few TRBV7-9 CASTREKTQYF TGTGCCAGCACCAGGGAAAAGACCCAGTACTTC
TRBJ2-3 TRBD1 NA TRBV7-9 CASSLRTGAADTQYF TGTGCCAGCAGCTTACGGACAGGTGCGGCAGATACGCAGTATTTT
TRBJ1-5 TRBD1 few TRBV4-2 CASSYRGGQGGQPQHF TGTGCCAGCAGCTACAGGGGAGGTCAGGGAGGTCAGCCCCAGCATTTT
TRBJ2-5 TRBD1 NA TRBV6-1 CASSGNRGRSETQYF TGTGCCAGCAGTGGGAACAGGGGAAGGTCAGAGACCCAGTACTTC
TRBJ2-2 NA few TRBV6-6 CASKADIKGEHRGAVFWNTGELFF NA
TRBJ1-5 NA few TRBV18 CASSPGAGNSNQPQHF TGTGCCAGCTCACCAGGGGCAGGTAATAGCAATCAGCCCCAGCATTTT
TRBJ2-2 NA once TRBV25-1 CASSELEKGTTGELFF TGTGCCAGCAGTGAACTAGAGAAGGGTACCACCGGGGAGCTGTTTTTT
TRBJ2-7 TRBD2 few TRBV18 CASSPIVAGAREQYF TGTGCCAGCTCACCAATTGTAGCGGGAGCGCGGGAGCAGTACTTC
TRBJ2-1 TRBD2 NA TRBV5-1 CASSSNSLAGVHEQFF TGCGCCAGCAGCTCCAATTCTCTAGCGGGAGTCCATGAGCAGTTCTTC
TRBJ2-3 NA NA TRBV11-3 CASSPGLRGGDTQYF TGTGCCAGCAGCCCGGGCCTTCGAGGTGGAGATACGCAGTATTTT
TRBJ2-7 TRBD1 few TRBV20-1 CSADRGNSYEQYF TGCAGTGCCGACAGGGGCAACTCCTACGAGCAGTACTTC
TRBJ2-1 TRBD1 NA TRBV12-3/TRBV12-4 CASSSTTGSSYNEQFF TGTGCCAGCAGTTCAACGACAGGGAGCTCCTACAATGAGCAGTTCTTC
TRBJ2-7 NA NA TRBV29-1 CSVVSYQRSYEQYF TGCAGCGTTGTCAGTTACCAGAGATCCTACGAGCAGTACTTC
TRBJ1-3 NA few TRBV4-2 CASSPQVNSGNTIYF TGTGCCAGCAGCCCACAGGTTAACTCTGGAAACACCATATATTTT
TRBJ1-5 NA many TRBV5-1 CASSPGQSSNQPQHF TGCGCCAGCAGTCCTGGACAGTCGAGCAATCAGCCCCAGCATTTT
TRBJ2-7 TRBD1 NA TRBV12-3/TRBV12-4 CASSQRGQGSYEQYF TGTGCCAGCAGCCAGAGGGGACAGGGTTCTTACGAGCAGTACTTC
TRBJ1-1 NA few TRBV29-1 CSPGPNTEAFF TGCAGCCCTGGCCCGAACACTGAAGCTTTCTTT
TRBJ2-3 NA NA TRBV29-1 CSVAYSTDTQYF TGCAGCGTGGCCTACAGCACAGATACGCAGTATTTT
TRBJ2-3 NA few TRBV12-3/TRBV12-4 CASSLDRAPYTDTQYF TGTGCCAGCAGTTTAGACAGGGCTCCCTACACAGATACGCAGTATTTT
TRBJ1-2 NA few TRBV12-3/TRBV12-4 CASTFRGFSGYGYTF TGTGCCAGCACCTTTAGGGGTTTTTCGGGCTATGGCTACACCTTC
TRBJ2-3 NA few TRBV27 CASNPRPGSGDTQYF TGTGCCAGCAACCCGCGCCCGGGTAGCGGAGATACGCAGTATTTT
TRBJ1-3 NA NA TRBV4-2 CASSQEKVRRTIYF TGTGCCAGCAGCCAAGAGAAGGTGCGGAGGACCATATATTTT
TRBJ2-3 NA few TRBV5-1 CASSFRSTSTGTDTQYF TGCGCCAGCAGCTTCCGATCGACATCCACGGGAACAGATACGCAGTATTTT
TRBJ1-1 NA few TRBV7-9 CASSLDAGRNTEAFF TGTGCCAGCAGCTTAGATGCGGGAAGGAACACTGAAGCTTTCTTT
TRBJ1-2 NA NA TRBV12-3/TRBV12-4 CASSSQGSYGYTF TGTGCCAGCAGTTCACAGGGAAGCTATGGCTACACCTTC
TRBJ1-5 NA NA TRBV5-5 CASSLVDGNQPQHF TGTGCCAGCAGCTTGGTGGATGGCAATCAGCCCCAGCATTTT
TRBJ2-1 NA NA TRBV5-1 CASSPLVGQQNEQFF TGCGCCAGCAGCCCCTTGGTGGGCCAGCAAAATGAGCAGTTCTTC
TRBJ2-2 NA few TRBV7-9 CASSLFRATGELFF TGTGCCAGCAGCTTATTCCGGGCCACCGGGGAGCTGTTTTTT
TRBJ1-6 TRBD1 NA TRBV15 CATSREPGQGTPLHF TGTGCCACCAGCAGAGAACCGGGACAGGGTACACCCCTCCACTTT
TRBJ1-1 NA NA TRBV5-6 CASSFERMNTEAFF TGTGCCAGCAGCTTTGAACGGATGAACACTGAAGCTTTCTTT
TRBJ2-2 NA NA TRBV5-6 CASSRLDRNTGELFF TGTGCCAGCAGCCGGCTGGACCGAAACACCGGGGAGCTGTTTTTT
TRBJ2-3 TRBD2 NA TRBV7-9 CASSAVGTSGRERTDTQYF TGTGCCAGCAGCGCTGTCGGGACTAGCGGGAGGGAGCGCACAGATACGCAGTATTTT
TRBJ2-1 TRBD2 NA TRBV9 CASSVGTSGSSEQFF TGTGCCAGCAGCGTAGGGACTAGCGGGAGTAGTGAGCAGTTCTTC
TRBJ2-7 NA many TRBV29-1 CSVERSGKQYF TGCAGCGTTGAACGGTCAGGCAAGCAGTACTTC
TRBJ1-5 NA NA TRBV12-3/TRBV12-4 CASSFWAQPQHF TGTGCCAGCAGTTTTTGGGCTCAGCCCCAGCATTTT
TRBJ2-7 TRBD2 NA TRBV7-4 CASSLAKGTSRPLSYEQYF TGTGCCAGCAGCTTAGCTAAGGGGACTAGCCGACCTCTTTCCTACGAGCAGTACTTC
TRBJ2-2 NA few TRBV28 CASSFGAGRAGELFF TGTGCCAGCAGTTTCGGGGCAGGGCGGGCCGGGGAGCTGTTTTTT
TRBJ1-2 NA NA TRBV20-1 CSATADGYTF TGCAGTGCTACCGCGGATGGCTACACCTTC
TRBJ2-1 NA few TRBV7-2 CASSPGRGDEQFF TGTGCCAGCAGCCCCGGACGAGGAGATGAGCAGTTCTTC
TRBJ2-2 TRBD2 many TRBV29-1 CSVTRGAGELFF TGCAGCGTTACTCGGGGGGCCGGGGAGCTGTTTTTT
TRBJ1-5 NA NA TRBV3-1 CASSQGGNQPQHF TGTGCCAGCAGCCAAGGGGGGAATCAGCCCCAGCATTTT
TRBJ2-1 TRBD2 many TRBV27 CASTRVGTSSGNEQFF TGTGCCTCCACTCGCGTCGGGACTAGCTCTGGCAATGAGCAGTTCTTC
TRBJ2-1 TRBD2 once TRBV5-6 CASSLDSLAGSYNEQFF TGTGCCAGCAGCTTGGATAGTCTAGCGGGCTCCTACAATGAGCAGTTCTTC
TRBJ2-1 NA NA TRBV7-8 CASSFRDSLNEQFF TGTGCCAGCAGCTTCCGGGACTCACTCAATGAGCAGTTCTTC